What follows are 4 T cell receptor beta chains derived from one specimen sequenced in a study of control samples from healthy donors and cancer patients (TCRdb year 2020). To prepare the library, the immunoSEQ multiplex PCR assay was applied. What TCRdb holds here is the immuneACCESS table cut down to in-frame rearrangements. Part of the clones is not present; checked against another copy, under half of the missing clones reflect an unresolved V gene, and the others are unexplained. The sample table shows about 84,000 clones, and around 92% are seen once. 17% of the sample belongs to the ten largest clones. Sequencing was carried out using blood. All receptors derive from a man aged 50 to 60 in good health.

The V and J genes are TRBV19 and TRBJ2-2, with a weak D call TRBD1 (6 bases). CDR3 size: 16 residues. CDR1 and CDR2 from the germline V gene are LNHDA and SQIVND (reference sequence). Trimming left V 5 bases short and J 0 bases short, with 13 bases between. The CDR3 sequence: CASSAWDTANTGELFF. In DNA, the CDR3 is TGTGCCAGTAGTGCCTGGGACACTGCGAACACCGGGGAGCTGTTTTTT. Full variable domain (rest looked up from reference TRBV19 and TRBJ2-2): DGGITQSPKYLFRKEGQNVTLSCEQNLNHDAMYWYRQDPGQGLRLIYYSQIVNDFQKGDIAEGYSVSREKKESFPLTVTSAQKNPTAFYLCASSAWDTANTGELFFGEGSRLTVL.

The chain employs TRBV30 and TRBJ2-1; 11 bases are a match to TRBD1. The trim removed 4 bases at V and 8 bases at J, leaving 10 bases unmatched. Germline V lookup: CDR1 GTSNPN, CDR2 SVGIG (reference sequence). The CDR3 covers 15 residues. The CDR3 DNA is TGTGCCTGGACCATTGGGACAGGGGGTAGGGATGAGCAGTTCTTC. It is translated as CAWTIGTGGRDEQFF.

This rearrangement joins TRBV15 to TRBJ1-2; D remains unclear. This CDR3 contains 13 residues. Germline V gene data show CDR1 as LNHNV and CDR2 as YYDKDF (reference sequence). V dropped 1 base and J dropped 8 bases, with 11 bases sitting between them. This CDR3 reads CATSRGSTEGYTF. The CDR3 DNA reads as TGTGCCACCAGCAGAGGCTCCACGGAAGGCTACACCTTC. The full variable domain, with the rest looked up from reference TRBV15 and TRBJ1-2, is DAMVIQNPRYQVTQFGKPVTLSCSQTLNHNVMYWYQQKSSQAPKLLFHYYDKDFNNEADTPDNFQSRRPNTSFCFLDIRSPGLGDTAMYLCATSRGSTEGYTFGSGTRLTVV.

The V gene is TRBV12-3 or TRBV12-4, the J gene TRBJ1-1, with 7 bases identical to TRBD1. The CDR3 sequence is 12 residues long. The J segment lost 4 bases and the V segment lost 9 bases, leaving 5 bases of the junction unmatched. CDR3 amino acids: CASRGLGTEAFF. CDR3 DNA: TGTGCCAGTAGGGGGCTTGGCACTGAAGCTTTCTTT.